One sample yielded the 5 T cell receptor beta chains listed below, sequenced in a study of CD4 T cells in relation to SARS-CoV-2 and coronaviruses. Assay: immunoSEQ multiplex PCR; the TCRdb copy retains only in-frame clones and omits some. The table has approximately 60,000 clones, about 90% seen once; the top ten hold around 0.43%. Sequenced sample: naive CD4+ T cells from PBMCs. As to subset: naive CD4+ T cells isolated by negative enrichment. The origin of the receptors is an adult with COVID-19.

The chain combines TRBV11-2 with TRBJ2-5, with 7 bases that match TRBD2. Germline assignment: CDR1 SGHAT and CDR2 FQNNGV. Germline trimming cut 2 bases from V and 5 bases from J; bases unmatched to any gene: 2. This CDR3 has 13 amino acids. The DNA of the CDR3 is TGTGCCAGCAGCTTACACGGGAGGGAGACCCAGTACTTC. Protein sequence: CASSLHGRETQYF.

The CDR3 DNA reads TGTGCCACCAGCAGAGAAAGGGCAGGGGGAACCGGGGAGCTGTTTTTT. Protein: CATSRERAGGTGELFF. The rearrangement uses TRBV15 and TRBJ2-2, with 7 positions matching TRBD1. Germline trimming cut 0 bases from V and 5 bases from J; bases unmatched to any gene: 6. The CDR3 covers 16 residues. Per germline, CDR1 LNHNV and CDR2 YYDKDF (reference sequence).

The chain carries TRBV19 and TRBJ2-4, with a tentative D call TRBD2 (5 bases). Trimming left V 10 bases short and J 4 bases short, with 11 bases between. Germline values: CDR1 LNHDA, CDR2 SQIVND (reference sequence). The length of the CDR3 is 12 residues. CDR3 loop: CATGDYKNIQYF. Written as DNA, the CDR3 is TGTGCCACCGGGGATTATAAAAACATTCAGTACTTC.

In this sample, this clone turned up once. The chain carries TRBV7-9 and TRBJ2-7, with D maybe TRBD1 (6 bases). Per germline, CDR1 SEHNR and CDR2 FQNEAQ (reference sequence). Trimming removed 6 bases from V and 7 bases from J, with 19 bases in between. The CDR3 has 14 residues. As DNA, the CDR3 is TGTGCCAGCAGTCCCACAGGGAGTCGGGATGAGCAGTACTTC. Amino acids: CASSPTGSRDEQYF.

The chain recombines TRBV15 with TRBJ2-5, with unresolved D. The CDR3 covers 13 residues. Trimming took 2 bases from V and 5 from J, leaving 9 bases between them. CDR1 is LNHNV and CDR2 is YYDKDF in the germline V gene (reference sequence). The CDR3 protein is CATSRNFRETQYF. CDR3 sequence (DNA): TGTGCCACCAGCAGAAATTTTCGGGAGACCCAGTACTTC.